This is a list of T cell receptor beta chains from one sample in a study of vaccination and CD4 T cells after COVID-19. These receptors lack a known antigen. TCRdb ran MiXCR on the PCR reads and lists one entry per CDR3 protein. The sample shows more than 9,000 distinct CDR3 sequences, around 60% of them seen only once. Sequencing was done on a sample of CD4+ T cells from blood, cultured in vitro. The source of these receptors is a human donor who had recovered from COVID-19. The CDR3 runs from the conserved cysteine through the conserved F or W. The D gene is left open where the match is weak. Clone size appears in some rows only: once, few, many, or a class for an expanded clone.

clone size: -
J gene: TRBJ2-7
V gene: TRBV6-5
D gene: TRBD2
CDR3 DNA: TGTGCCAGCAGTTCCGGAGCGGGGACCTTTAACGAGCAGTACTTC
CDR3 protein: CASSSGAGTFNEQYF

clone size: -
J gene: TRBJ2-5
V gene: TRBV7-7
D gene: TRBD2
CDR3 DNA: TGTGCTAGCAGCGAGCGACTAGCGGGGGCCGGGGAGACCCAGTACTTC
CDR3 protein: CASSERLAGAGETQYF

clone size: -
J gene: TRBJ1-5
V gene: TRBV30
D gene: -
CDR3 DNA: TGTGCCTGGAGTAGATCAGGGGATCAGCCCCAGCATTTT
CDR3 protein: CAWSRSGDQPQHF

clone size: -
J gene: TRBJ1-5
V gene: TRBV19
D gene: TRBD1
CDR3 DNA: TGTGCCAGTAGGAACAGGGGGACGGGGAATCAGCCCCAGCATTTT
CDR3 protein: CASRNRGTGNQPQHF

clone size: few
J gene: TRBJ2-4
V gene: TRBV7-8
D gene: -
CDR3 DNA: TGTGCCAGCAGCTTAGCGGGGGGGGGCATGTCCAAAAACATTCAGTACTTC
CDR3 protein: CASSLAGGGMSKNIQYF

clone size: -
J gene: TRBJ1-5
V gene: TRBV7-9
D gene: -
CDR3 DNA: TGTGCCAGCAGCTTAGAAAGGGGGTCCAATCAGCCCCAGCATTTT
CDR3 protein: CASSLERGSNQPQHF

clone size: -
J gene: TRBJ2-3
V gene: TRBV7-6
D gene: -
CDR3 DNA: TGTGCCAGCAGCTCCCGCCCCGGGACCAGGGCAGATACGCAGTATTTT
CDR3 protein: CASSSRPGTRADTQYF

clone size: -
J gene: TRBJ1-6
V gene: TRBV20-1
D gene: -
CDR3 DNA: TGCAGTGCTAAATCCCCGGGAGCAGCATATTCACCCCTCCACTTT
CDR3 protein: CSAKSPGAAYSPLHF

clone size: -
J gene: TRBJ1-6
V gene: TRBV5-8
D gene: TRBD1
CDR3 DNA: TGTGCCAGCAGGTCCCCGGGACAGGGAAATTCACCCCTCCACTTT
CDR3 protein: CASRSPGQGNSPLHF

clone size: -
J gene: TRBJ1-5
V gene: TRBV10-2
D gene: -
CDR3 DNA: TGCGCCAGCAGCGATGGACAGATCCGCCAGCCCCAGCATTTT
CDR3 protein: CASSDGQIRQPQHF

clone size: few
J gene: TRBJ1-2
V gene: TRBV6-5
D gene: -
CDR3 DNA: TGTGCCAGCAGTTCCGGGACATTTAACTATGGCTACACCTTC
CDR3 protein: CASSSGTFNYGYTF

clone size: -
J gene: TRBJ1-2
V gene: TRBV6-2/TRBV6-3
D gene: -
CDR3 DNA: TGTGCCAGCAGTTACGGGACGGGAGCGCGGCACACCTTC
CDR3 protein: CASSYGTGARHTF

clone size: -
J gene: TRBJ1-1
V gene: TRBV29-1
D gene: -
CDR3 DNA: TGCAGCGTTGGGGATCCGGAAACTGAAGCTTTCTTT
CDR3 protein: CSVGDPETEAFF

clone size: few
J gene: TRBJ1-2
V gene: TRBV20-1
D gene: TRBD1
CDR3 DNA: TGCAGTGCTCTACAGGGGAACTATGGCTACACCTTC
CDR3 protein: CSALQGNYGYTF

clone size: few
J gene: TRBJ1-2
V gene: TRBV25-1
D gene: -
CDR3 DNA: TGTGCCAGCAGTGAATCACGATTAGGGGGCTACACCTTC
CDR3 protein: CASSESRLGGYTF

clone size: -
J gene: TRBJ2-2
V gene: TRBV28
D gene: TRBD1
CDR3 DNA: TGTGCCAGCAGTTTATGGCAGGGGGCGAACACCGGGGAGCTGTTTTTT
CDR3 protein: CASSLWQGANTGELFF

clone size: -
J gene: TRBJ1-4
V gene: TRBV20-1
D gene: -
CDR3 DNA: TGCAGTGCTAGGGGAGGCCCTTATGAAAAACTGTTTTTT
CDR3 protein: CSARGGPYEKLFF

clone size: -
J gene: TRBJ2-3
V gene: TRBV15
D gene: TRBD1
CDR3 DNA: TGTGCCACCAGCAGAGAGGGACAGAGCACAGATACGCAGTATTTT
CDR3 protein: CATSREGQSTDTQYF

clone size: -
J gene: TRBJ2-2
V gene: TRBV20-1
D gene: TRBD1
CDR3 DNA: TGCAGTGCTGAAATGGGACAGGGTGGAAGGAACACCGGGGAGCTGTTTTTT
CDR3 protein: CSAEMGQGGRNTGELFF

clone size: -
J gene: TRBJ2-2
V gene: TRBV7-2
D gene: -
CDR3 DNA: TGTGCCAGCAGCTTAGGCGGGCCCGCGAACACCGGGGAGCTGTTTTTT
CDR3 protein: CASSLGGPANTGELFF

clone size: -
J gene: TRBJ1-1
V gene: TRBV20-1
D gene: -
CDR3 DNA: TGCAGTGCTAGGCAGGTTGGGAACACTGAAGCTTTCTTT
CDR3 protein: CSARQVGNTEAFF

clone size: few
J gene: TRBJ1-5
V gene: TRBV19
D gene: -
CDR3 DNA: TGTGCCAGTAGTATACTGGGGGAGGGGGTCCATCAGCCCCAGCATTTT
CDR3 protein: CASSILGEGVHQPQHF